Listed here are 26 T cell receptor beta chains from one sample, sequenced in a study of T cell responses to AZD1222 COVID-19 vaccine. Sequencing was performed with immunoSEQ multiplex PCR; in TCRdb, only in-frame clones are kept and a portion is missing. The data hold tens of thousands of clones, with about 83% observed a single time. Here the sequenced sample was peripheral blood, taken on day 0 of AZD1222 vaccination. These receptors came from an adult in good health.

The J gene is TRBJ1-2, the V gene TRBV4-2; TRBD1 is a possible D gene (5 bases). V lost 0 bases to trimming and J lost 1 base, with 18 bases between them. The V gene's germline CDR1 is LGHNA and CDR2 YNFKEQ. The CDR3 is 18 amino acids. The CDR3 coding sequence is TGTGCCAGCAGCCAAGAATCGGGAGGGGCCTTAGGTAACTATGGCTACACCTTC. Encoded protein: CASSQESGGALGNYGYTF.

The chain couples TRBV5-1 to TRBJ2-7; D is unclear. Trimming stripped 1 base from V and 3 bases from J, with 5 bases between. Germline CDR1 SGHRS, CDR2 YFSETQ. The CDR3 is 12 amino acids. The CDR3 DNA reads TGCGCCAGCAGCTTGAACTTCTACGAGCAGTACTTC. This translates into CASSLNFYEQYF.

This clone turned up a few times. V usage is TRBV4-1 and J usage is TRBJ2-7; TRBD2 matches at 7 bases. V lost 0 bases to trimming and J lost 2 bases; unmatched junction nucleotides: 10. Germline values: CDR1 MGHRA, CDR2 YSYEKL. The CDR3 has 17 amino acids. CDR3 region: CASSQEAGGGTPYEQYF. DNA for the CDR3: TGCGCCAGCAGCCAAGAGGCCGGCGGGGGAACCCCCTACGAGCAGTACTTC.

The CDR3 loop is CASSQDPSAINEQFF. CDR3 nucleotides: TGCGCCAGCAGCCAAGACCCTAGCGCAATTAATGAGCAGTTCTTC. This chain joins TRBV4-1 and TRBJ2-1; the D gene is possibly TRBD2 (6 bases). CDR1 is MGHRA and CDR2 is YSYEKL in the germline V gene. The CDR3 is made up of 15 amino acids. Trimming shortened V by 0 bases and J by 7 bases, and 13 bases separated the two germline ends.

CDR3 residues: CASSLRATKAEAFF. In DNA form, the CDR3 reads TGTGCCAGCAGTCTTCGGGCAACTAAGGCTGAAGCTTTCTTT. V usage is TRBV7-9 and J usage is TRBJ1-1; no clear D gene. Germline CDR1 and CDR2: SEHNR and FQNEAQ (reference sequence). V lost 6 bases and J lost 6, with 17 bases in between. This CDR3 is 14 amino acids long.

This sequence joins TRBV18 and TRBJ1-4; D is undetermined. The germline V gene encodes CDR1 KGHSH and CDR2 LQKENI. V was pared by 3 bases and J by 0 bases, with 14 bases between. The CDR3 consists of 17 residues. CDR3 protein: CASSPLDPTATNEKLFF. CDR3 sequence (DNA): TGTGCCAGCTCACCTCTGGACCCAACTGCAACTAATGAAAAACTGTTTTTT.

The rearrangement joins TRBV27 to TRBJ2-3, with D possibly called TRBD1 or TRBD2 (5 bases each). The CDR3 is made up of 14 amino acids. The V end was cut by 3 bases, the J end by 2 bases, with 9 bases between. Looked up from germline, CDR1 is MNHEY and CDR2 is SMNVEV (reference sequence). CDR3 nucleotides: TGTGCCAGCAGTTTGTCGGGGACCACAGATACGCAGTATTTT. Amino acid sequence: CASSLSGTTDTQYF.

CDR3 in amino acids: CASRTPAGNTIYF. DNA for the CDR3: TGTGCCAGCCGAACCCCCGCTGGAAACACCATATATTTT. The rearrangement joins TRBV27 to TRBJ1-3; no clear D. This CDR3 spans 13 amino acids. V lost 8 bases to trimming and J lost 2 bases, with 10 bases between them. Germline loops: CDR1 MNHEY, CDR2 SMNVEV (reference sequence).

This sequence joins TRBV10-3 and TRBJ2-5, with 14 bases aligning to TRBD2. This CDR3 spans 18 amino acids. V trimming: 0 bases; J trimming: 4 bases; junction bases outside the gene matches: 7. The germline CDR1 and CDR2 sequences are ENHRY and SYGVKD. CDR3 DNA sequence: TGTGCCATCAGTGAGTCGACTAGCGGGAGGGCCCGCGGAGAGACCCAGTACTTC. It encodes CAISESTSGRARGETQYF.

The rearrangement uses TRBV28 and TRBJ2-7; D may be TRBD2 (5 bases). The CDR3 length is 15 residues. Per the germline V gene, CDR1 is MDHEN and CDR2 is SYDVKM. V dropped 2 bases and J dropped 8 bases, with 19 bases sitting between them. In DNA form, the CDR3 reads TGTGCCAGCAGTTTAGTGGAGGTAGTTAGAAGGAAGCAGTACTTC. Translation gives CASSLVEVVRRKQYF.

The CDR3 DNA follows: TGTGCCAGCAGCTTCGGGAGGAGGGATGAGCAGTTCTTC. This encodes CASSFGRRDEQFF. The gene calls are TRBV5-5 and TRBJ2-1; 7 bases are a match to TRBD2. The V segment lost 2 bases and the J segment 8 bases; nucleotides outside the gene matches: 4. CDR3 length: 13 residues. The germline V gene has CDR1 SGHKS and CDR2 YYEKEE (reference sequence).

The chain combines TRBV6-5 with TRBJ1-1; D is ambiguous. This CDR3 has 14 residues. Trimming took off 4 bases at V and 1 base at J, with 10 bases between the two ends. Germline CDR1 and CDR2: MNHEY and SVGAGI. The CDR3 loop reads CASSFLPPNTEAFF. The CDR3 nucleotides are TGTGCCAGCAGTTTTCTCCCGCCGAACACTGAAGCTTTCTTT.

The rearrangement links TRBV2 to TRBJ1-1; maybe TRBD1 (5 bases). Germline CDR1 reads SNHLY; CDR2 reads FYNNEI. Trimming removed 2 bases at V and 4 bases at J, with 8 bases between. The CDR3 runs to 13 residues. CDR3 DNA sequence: TGTGCCAGCAGTGAATTTGGGGGCACTGAAGCTTTCTTT. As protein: CASSEFGGTEAFF.

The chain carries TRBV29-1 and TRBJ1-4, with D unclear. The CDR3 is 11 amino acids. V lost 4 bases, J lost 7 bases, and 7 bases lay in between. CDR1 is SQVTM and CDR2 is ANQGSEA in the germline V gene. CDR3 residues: CSVGSPEKLFF. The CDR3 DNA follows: TGCAGCGTTGGATCACCTGAAAAACTGTTTTTT. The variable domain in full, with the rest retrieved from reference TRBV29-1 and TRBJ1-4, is SAVISQKPSRDICQRGTSLTIQCQVDSQVTMMFWYRQQPGQSLTLIATANQGSEATYESGFVIDKFPISRPNLTFSTLTVSNMSPEDSSIYLCSVGSPEKLFFGSGTQLSVL.

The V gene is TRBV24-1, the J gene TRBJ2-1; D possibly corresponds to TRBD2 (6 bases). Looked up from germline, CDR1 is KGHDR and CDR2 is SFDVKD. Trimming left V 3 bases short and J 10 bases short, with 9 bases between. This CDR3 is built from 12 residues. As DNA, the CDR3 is TGTGCCACCAGTGATACACTAGCAGAGCAGTTCTTC. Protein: CATSDTLAEQFF.

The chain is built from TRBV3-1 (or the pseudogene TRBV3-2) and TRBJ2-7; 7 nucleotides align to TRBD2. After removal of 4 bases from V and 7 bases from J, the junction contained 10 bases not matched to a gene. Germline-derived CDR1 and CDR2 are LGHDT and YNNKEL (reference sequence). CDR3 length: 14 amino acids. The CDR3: CASSLGTAGGEQYF. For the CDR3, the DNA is TGTGCCAGCAGCCTGGGGACGGCCGGGGGGGAGCAGTACTTC.

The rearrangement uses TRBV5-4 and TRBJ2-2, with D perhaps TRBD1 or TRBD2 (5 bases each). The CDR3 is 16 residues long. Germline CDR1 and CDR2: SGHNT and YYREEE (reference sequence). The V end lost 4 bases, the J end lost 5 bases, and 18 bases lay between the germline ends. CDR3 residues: CASSPLSGPLTGELFF. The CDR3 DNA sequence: TGTGCCAGCAGCCCCCTATCGGGGCCCTTGACCGGGGAGCTGTTTTTT.

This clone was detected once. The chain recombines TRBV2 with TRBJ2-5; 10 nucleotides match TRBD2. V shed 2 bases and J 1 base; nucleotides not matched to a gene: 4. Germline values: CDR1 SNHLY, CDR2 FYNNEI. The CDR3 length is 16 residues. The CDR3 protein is CASSEMLAGAQETQYF. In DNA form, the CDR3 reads TGTGCCAGCAGTGAAATGCTAGCGGGGGCCCAAGAGACCCAGTACTTC.

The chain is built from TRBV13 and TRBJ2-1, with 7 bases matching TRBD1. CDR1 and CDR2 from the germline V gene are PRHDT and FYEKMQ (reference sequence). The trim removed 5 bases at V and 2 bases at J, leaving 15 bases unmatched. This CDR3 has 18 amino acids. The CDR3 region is CASSRPGHQGGPYNEQFF. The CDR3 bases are TGTGCCAGCAGCCGCCCCGGACACCAAGGGGGCCCCTACAATGAGCAGTTCTTC.

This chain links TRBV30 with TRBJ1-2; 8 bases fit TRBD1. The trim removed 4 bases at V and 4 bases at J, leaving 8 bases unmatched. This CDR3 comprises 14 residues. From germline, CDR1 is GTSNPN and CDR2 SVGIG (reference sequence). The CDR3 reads CAWMTQGVRYGYTF. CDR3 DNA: TGTGCCTGGATGACACAGGGGGTCCGCTATGGCTACACCTTC.

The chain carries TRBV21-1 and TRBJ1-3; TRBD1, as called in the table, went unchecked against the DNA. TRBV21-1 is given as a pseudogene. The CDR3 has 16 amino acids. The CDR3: CASSKEHQGFGNTIYF. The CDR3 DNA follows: TGTGCCAGCAGCAAAGAACATCAGGGATTTGGAAACACCATATATTTT.

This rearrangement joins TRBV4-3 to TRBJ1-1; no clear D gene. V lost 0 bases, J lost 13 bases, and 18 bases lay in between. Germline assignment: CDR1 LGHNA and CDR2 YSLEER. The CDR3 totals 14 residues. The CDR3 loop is CASSQDVNSRGVFF. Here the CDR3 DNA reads TGCGCCAGCAGCCAAGACGTGAACAGCCGGGGTGTTTTCTTT.

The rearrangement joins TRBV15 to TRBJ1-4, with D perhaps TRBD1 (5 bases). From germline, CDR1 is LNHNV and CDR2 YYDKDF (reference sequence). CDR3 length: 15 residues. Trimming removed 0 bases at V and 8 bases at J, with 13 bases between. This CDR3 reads CATSRDGGVGEKLFF. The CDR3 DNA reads TGTGCCACCAGCAGAGATGGGGGAGTTGGAGAAAAACTGTTTTTT.

The CDR3 sequence is CASSTTAGWYEQYF. In nucleotides, the CDR3 is TGTGCCAGCAGCACAACCGCAGGGTGGTACGAGCAGTACTTC. V is TRBV7-9 and J is TRBJ2-7, with a possible D match to TRBD1 (5 bases). Germline V gives CDR1 SEHNR, CDR2 FQNEAQ (reference sequence). There are 14 residues in the CDR3. Trimming left V 5 bases short and J 4 bases short, with 15 bases between.

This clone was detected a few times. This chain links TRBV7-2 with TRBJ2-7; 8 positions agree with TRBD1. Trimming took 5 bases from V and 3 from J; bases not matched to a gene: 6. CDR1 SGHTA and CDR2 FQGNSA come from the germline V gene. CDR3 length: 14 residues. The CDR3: CASSRGQGIYEQYF. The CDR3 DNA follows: TGTGCCAGCAGCCGCGGACAGGGAATCTACGAGCAGTACTTC.

The CDR3 loop reads CASSAPGGIQYF. The CDR3 bases are TGTGCCAGCAGTGCTCCCGGGGGCATTCAGTACTTC. The chain recombines TRBV25-1 with TRBJ2-4; a weak D match, TRBD2 (6 bases). The germline gives CDR1 MGHDK, CDR2 SYGVNS. Between the trimmed V and J ends, which lost 4 bases and 9 bases, there was a span of 10 bases. CDR3 length equals 12 residues.